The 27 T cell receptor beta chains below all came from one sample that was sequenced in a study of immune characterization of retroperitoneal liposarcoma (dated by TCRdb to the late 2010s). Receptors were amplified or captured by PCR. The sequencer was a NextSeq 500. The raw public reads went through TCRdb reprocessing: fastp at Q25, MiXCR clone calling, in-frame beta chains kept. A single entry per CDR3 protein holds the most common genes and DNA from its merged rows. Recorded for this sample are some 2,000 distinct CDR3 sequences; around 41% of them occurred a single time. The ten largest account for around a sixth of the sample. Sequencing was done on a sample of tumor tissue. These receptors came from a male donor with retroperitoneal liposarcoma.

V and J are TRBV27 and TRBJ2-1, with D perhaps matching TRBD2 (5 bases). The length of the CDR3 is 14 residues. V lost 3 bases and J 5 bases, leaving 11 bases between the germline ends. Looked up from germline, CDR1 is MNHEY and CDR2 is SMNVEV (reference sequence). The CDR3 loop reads CASSFLGENNEQFF. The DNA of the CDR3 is TGTGCCAGCAGTTTTTTGGGAGAGAACAATGAGCAGTTCTTC.

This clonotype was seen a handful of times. DNA of the CDR3: TGTGCCAGCAGCCCAACCGGGACGGAAGAGACCCAGTACTTC. Protein sequence: CASSPTGTEETQYF. The V and J genes are TRBV25-1 and TRBJ2-5; either TRBD1 or TRBD2 may fit D (5 bases each). Germline CDR1 is MGHDK and CDR2 is SYGVNS. This CDR3 comprises 14 residues. The V gene lost 6 bases and the J gene lost 3 bases, with 14 bases spanning the gap.

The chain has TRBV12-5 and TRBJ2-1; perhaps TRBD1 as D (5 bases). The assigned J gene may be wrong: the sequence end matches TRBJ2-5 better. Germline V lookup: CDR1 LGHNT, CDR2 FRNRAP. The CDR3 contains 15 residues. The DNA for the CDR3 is TGTGCTAGTGGTCCTTCCGCCCAGGGAAGGGAGACCCAGTACTTC. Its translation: CASGPSAQGRETQYF.

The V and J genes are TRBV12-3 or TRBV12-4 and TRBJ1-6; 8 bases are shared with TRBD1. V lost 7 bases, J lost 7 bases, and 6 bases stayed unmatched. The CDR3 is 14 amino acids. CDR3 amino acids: CASNGQGGNSPLHF. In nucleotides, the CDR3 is TGTGCCAGCAACGGACAGGGAGGCAATTCACCCCTCCACTTT.

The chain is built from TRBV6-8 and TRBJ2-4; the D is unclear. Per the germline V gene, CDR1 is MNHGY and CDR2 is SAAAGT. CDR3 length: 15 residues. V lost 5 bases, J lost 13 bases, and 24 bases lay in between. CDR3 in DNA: TGTGCCAGCAGTGCCTATGCGGTACTCTACAATGAGCAGTACTTC. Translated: CASSAYAVLYNEQYF.

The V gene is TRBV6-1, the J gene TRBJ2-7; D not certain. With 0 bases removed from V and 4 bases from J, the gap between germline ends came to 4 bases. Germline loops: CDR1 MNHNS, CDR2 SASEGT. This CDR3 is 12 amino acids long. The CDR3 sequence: CASSEASYEQYF. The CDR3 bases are TGTGCCAGCAGTGAAGCCTCATACGAGCAGTACTTC.

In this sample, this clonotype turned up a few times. The CDR3: CASSVHSGANVLTF. DNA for the CDR3: TGTGCCAGCAGTGTTCACTCTGGGGCCAACGTCCTGACTTTC. The chain combines TRBV6-1 with TRBJ2-6; D remains ambiguous. V lost 4 bases, J lost 0 bases, and 4 bases lay in between. The CDR3 has 14 amino acids. Per germline, CDR1 MNHNS and CDR2 SASEGT.

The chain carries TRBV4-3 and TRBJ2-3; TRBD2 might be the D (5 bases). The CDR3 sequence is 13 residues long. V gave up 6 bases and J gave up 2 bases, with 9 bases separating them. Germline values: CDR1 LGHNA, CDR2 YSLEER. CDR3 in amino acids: CASSRENTDTQYF. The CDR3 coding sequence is TGCGCCAGCAGTAGGGAGAACACAGATACGCAGTATTTT.

The CDR3 DNA follows: TGTGCCACCGCCACTAGCGGGGGCAATGAGCAGTTCTTC. The encoded protein is CATATSGGNEQFF. The chain links TRBV6-2 or TRBV6-3 to TRBJ2-1, with 11 bases fitting TRBD2. V lost 10 bases and J lost 6; bases outside the gene matches: 5. CDR1 is MNHEY and CDR2 is SVGEGT in the germline V gene. The CDR3 covers 13 residues.

CDR3 region: CASRLGGGSYEQYF. The CDR3, as DNA: TGTGCCAGCAGATTGGGCGGAGGGTCCTACGAGCAGTACTTC. The chain is built from TRBV6-1 and TRBJ2-5; D possibly corresponds to TRBD2 (6 bases). The J call is in doubt because the DNA end fits TRBJ2-7 better. CDR1 is MNHNS, CDR2 SASEGT, per germline. The CDR3 is made up of 14 amino acids.

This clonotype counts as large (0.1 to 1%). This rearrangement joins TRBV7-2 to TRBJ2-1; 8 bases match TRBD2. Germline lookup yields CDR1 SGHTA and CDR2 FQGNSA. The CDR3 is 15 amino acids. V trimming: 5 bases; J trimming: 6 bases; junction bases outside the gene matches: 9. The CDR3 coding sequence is TGTGCCAGCAGCCTTCGGACTAGCCAGGGCAATGAGCAGTTCTTC. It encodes CASSLRTSQGNEQFF.

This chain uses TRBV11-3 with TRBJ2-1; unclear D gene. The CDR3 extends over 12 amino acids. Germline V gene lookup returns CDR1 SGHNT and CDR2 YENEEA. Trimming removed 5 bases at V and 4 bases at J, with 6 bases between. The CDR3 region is CASSVGYNEQFF. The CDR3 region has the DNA TGTGCCAGCAGCGTCGGTTACAATGAGCAGTTCTTC.

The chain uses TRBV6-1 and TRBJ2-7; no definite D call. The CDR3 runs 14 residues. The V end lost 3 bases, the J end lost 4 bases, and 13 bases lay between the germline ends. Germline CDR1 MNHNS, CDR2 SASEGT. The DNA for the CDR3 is TGTGCCAGCAGTGACCAGCCGATTGGTTACGAGCAGTACTTC. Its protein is CASSDQPIGYEQYF.

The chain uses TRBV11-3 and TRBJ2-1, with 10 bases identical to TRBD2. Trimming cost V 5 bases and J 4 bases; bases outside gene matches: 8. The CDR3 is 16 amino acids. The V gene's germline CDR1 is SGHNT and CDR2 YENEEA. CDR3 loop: CASSRRTSGTYNEQFF. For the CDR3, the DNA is TGTGCCAGCAGCCGACGGACTAGCGGCACTTACAATGAGCAGTTCTTC. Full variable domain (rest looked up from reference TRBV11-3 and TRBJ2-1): EAGVVQSPRYKIIEKKQPVAFWCNPISGHNTLYWYLQNLGQGPELLIRYENEEAVDDSQLPKDRFSAERLKGVDSTLKIQPAELGDSAVYLCASSRRTSGTYNEQFFGPGTRLTVL.

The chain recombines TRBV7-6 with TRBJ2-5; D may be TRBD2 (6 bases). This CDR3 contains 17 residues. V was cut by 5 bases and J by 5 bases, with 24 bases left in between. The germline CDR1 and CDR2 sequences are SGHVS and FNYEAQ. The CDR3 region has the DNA TGTGCCAGCAGCCCCCCTTTCGGGCGGGGCGAGGGGGAGACCCAGTACTTC. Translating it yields CASSPPFGRGEGETQYF.

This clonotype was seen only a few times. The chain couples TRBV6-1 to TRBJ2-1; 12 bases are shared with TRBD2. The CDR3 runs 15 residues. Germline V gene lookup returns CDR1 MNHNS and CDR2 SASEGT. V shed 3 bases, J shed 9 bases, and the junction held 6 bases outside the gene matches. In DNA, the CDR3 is TGTGCCAGCAGTGAGGGACTAGCGGGTTTAGGTGAGCAGTTCTTC. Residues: CASSEGLAGLGEQFF.

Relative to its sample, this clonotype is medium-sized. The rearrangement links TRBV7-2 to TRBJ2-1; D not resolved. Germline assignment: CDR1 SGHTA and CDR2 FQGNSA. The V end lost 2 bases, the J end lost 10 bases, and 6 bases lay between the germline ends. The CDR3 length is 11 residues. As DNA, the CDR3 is TGTGCCAGCAGCTTATTGAACGAGCAGTTCTTC. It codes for CASSLLNEQFF.

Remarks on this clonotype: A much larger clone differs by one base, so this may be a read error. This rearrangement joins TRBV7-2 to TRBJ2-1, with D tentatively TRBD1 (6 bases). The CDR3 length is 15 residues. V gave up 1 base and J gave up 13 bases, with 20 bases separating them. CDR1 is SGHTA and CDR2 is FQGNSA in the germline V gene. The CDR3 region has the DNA TGTGCCAGCAGCTTAGGGGGACATCAAGGGGAGACCCAGTTCTTC. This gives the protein CASSLGGHQGETQFF.

CDR3 bases: TGCGCCAGCAGCTCCAGGACTAGCGGGATGGGTAATGAGCAGTTCTTC. It specifies CASSSRTSGMGNEQFF. This chain joins TRBV4-1 and TRBJ2-1; 12 nucleotides match TRBD2. The CDR3 loop spans 16 amino acids. CDR1 MGHRA and CDR2 YSYEKL come from the germline V gene. V gave up 5 bases and J gave up 7 bases; unmatched junction bases: 9.

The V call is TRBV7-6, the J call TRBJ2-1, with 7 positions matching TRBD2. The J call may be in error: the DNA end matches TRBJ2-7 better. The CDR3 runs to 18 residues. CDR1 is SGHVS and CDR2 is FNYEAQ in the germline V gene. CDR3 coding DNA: TGTGCCAGCAGCTTGACGCGGGGGAAGATAGAGACCTACAATGAGCAGTACTTC. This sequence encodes CASSLTRGKIETYNEQYF.

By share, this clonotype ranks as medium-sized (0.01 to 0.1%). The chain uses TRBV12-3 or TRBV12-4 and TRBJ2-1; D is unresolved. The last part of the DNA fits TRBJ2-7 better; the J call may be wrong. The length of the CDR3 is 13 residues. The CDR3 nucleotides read TGTGCCAGCAGTTTAGCCAATCCAGGCGAGCAGTACTTC. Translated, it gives CASSLANPGEQYF.

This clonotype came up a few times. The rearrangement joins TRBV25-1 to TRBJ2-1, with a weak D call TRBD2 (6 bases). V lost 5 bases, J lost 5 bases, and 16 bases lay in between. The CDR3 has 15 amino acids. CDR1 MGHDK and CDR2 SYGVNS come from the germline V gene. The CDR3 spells CASSSGTSLNNEQFF. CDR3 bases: TGTGCCAGCAGTTCCGGGACTTCCCTAAACAATGAGCAGTTCTTC.

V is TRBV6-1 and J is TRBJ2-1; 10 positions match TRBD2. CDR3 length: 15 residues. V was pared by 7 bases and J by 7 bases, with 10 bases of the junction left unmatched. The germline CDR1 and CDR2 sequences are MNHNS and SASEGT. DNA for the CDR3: TGTGCCAGCAACTCGCCTAGCGGGAGTCGGAATGAGCAGTTCTTC. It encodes CASNSPSGSRNEQFF.

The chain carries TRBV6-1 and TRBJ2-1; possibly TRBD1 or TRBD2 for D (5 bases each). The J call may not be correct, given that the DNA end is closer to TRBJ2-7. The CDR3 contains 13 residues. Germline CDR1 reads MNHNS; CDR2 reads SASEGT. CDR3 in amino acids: CASSEQGGGEQYF. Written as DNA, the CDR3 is TGTGCCAGCAGTGAACAGGGTGGGGGCGAGCAGTACTTC.

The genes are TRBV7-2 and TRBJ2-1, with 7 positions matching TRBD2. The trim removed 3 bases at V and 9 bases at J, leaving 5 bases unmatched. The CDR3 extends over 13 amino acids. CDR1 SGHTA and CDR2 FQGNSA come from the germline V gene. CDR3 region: CASSLELAFEQFF. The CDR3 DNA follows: TGTGCCAGCAGCTTGGAACTAGCGTTTGAGCAGTTCTTC.

CDR3 sequence (DNA): TGTGCCAGCAGTGAAGCACCGGGACTAGCGGGTTGGGAGACCCAGTACTTC. Encoded protein: CASSEAPGLAGWETQYF. This chain connects TRBV6-1 to TRBJ2-5, with TRBD2 identical over 12 bases. The trim removed 0 bases at V and 5 bases at J, leaving 7 bases unmatched. Germline V lookup: CDR1 MNHNS, CDR2 SASEGT. CDR3 length: 17 amino acids.

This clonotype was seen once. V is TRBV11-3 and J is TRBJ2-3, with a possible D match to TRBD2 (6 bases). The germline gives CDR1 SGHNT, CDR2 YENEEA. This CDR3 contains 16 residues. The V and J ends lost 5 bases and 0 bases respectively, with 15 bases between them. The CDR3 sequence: CASSLRPGASTDTQYF. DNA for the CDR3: TGTGCCAGCAGCCTTCGTCCGGGAGCTAGCACAGATACGCAGTATTTT.